The clone carrying this T cell receptor beta chain was counted a few times. Per germline, CDR1 SNHLY and CDR2 FYNNEI. There are 15 residues in the CDR3. The germline V and J ends were trimmed by 3 bases and 0 bases, with 9 bases remaining between them. TCRdb analysed the 5' RACE reads with MiXCR anew, one entry per CDR3 protein. The repertoire holds about 100,000 distinct CDR3 sequences, with approximately 13% as singletons. This record comes from a study of early T cells in non-severe SARS-CoV-2 infection. Material for sequencing was whole blood. This chain links TRBV2 with TRBJ1-5; D ambiguous. The clonotype comes from an adult who was a healthcare worker with PCR-confirmed SARS-CoV-2 infection or an uninfected control (not recorded which). Here the CDR3 reads CASSEIQDSNQPQHF. The CDR3 DNA follows: TGTGCCAGCAGTGAGATTCAGGATAGCAATCAGCCCCAGCATTTT. The entire variable domain, with the rest obtained from reference TRBV2 and TRBJ1-5, is as follows: EPEVTQTPSHQVTQMGQEVILRCVPISNHLYFYWYRQILGQKVEFLVSFYNNEISEKSEIFDDQFSVERPDGSNFTLKIRSTKLEDSAMYFCASSEIQDSNQPQHFGDGTRLSIL.